The entry below gives a single T cell receptor (beta chain) sequence along with its context. This entry comes from a study of blood T cell repertoires in COVID-19. Study information: PBMCs, B-cell-depleted T cells, or T cells provided the cDNA or gDNA that made up the material.

TCRdb's table, derived via immunoSEQ multiplex PCR, lists solely in-frame clones and lacks some. The table lists some 300,000 clones, more than 80% of them singletons. V lost 5 bases to trimming and J lost 11 bases, with 24 bases between them. Germline-derived CDR1 and CDR2 are SNHLY and FYNNEI. The CDR3 extends over 15 amino acids. The receptor comes from a woman in her 50s with COVID-19, enrolled during active disease. Material: peripheral blood. This chain joins TRBV2 and TRBJ1-1, with TRBD1 as a possible D gene (5 bases). This chain's CDR3 is CASSPREEGSGYAFF. The CDR3 DNA reads as TGTGCCAGCAGTCCCCGGGAGGAGGGGTCGGGGTACGCTTTCTTT.